One and the same sample provided the 24 T cell receptor beta chains below, sequenced in a study of a mutant IDH1 vaccine in newly diagnosed glioma. Time point specified: week 35, safety follow-up. The vaccine gave 300 ug of a 20-mer mutant IDH1 peptide subcutaneously per dose. The assay was immunoSEQ multiplex PCR, and TCRdb's table has in-frame clones only and misses some. The sample contains tens of thousands of clones, about four fifths of which appear only once. The antigens these receptors bind are not known. The sample in question was PBMCs, obtained from a glioma patient whose treatment included an IDH1 peptide vaccine. These TCRs come from a man aged 35-49 years with glioma.

The chain uses TRBV9 and TRBJ1-2, with D perhaps TRBD1 (5 bases). Trimming took off 4 bases at V and 2 bases at J, with 15 bases between the two ends. This CDR3 has 15 residues. Germline loops: CDR1 SGDLS, CDR2 YYNGEE. CDR3 residues: CASSPRGDPNYGYTF. Written as DNA, the CDR3 is TGTGCCAGCAGCCCGAGAGGGGACCCGAACTATGGCTACACCTTC.

J is TRBJ1-1 and V is TRBV4-2, with D possibly being TRBD1 (6 bases). V dropped 0 bases and J dropped 0 bases, with 11 bases sitting between them. The CDR3 spans 16 residues. Per the germline V gene, CDR1 is LGHNA and CDR2 is YNFKEQ. The CDR3 DNA reads TGTGCCAGCAGCCAAGATCCCCGGACAGTGAACACTGAAGCTTTCTTT. This encodes CASSQDPRTVNTEAFF.

The V and J genes are TRBV15 and TRBJ2-5, with 8 bases matching TRBD2. CDR1 is LNHNV, CDR2 YYDKDF, per germline (reference sequence). This CDR3 has 14 residues. V shed 0 bases, J shed 5 bases, and the junction held 2 bases outside the gene matches. The CDR3 is CATSRDASGETQYF. The CDR3 nucleotides are TGTGCCACCAGCAGAGACGCTAGCGGGGAGACCCAGTACTTC.

The rearrangement joins TRBV7-8 to TRBJ1-1; the match to TRBD1 covers 7 bases. CDR3 length: 14 residues. Germline-derived CDR1 and CDR2 are SGHVS and FQNEAQ. V lost 2 bases to trimming and J lost 5 bases; unmatched junction nucleotides: 5. The CDR3 here is CASSLSQGVTEAFF. CDR3 nucleotide sequence: TGTGCCAGCAGCTTAAGCCAGGGGGTAACTGAAGCTTTCTTT.

This clone showed up just once. CDR3 protein: CATTNSGRGYEQYF. The CDR3 DNA reads TGTGCCACCACTAATAGCGGGAGGGGGTACGAGCAGTACTTC. J is TRBJ2-7 and V is TRBV7-8, with 11 bases fitting TRBD2. CDR3 size: 14 residues. Germline values: CDR1 SGHVS, CDR2 FQNEAQ. V was pared by 10 bases and J by 4 bases, with 9 bases of the junction left unmatched. Based on the CDR3 plus reference TRBV7-8 and TRBJ2-7, the full variable domain is GAGVSQSPRYKVAKRGQDVALRCDPISGHVSLFWYQQALGQGPEFLTYFQNEAQLDKSGLPSDRFFAERPEGSVSTLKIQRTQQEDSAVYLCATTNSGRGYEQYFGPGTRLTVT.

V gene TRBV6-5 combines with J gene TRBJ1-3, with D hard to call. Between the trimmed V and J ends, which lost 6 bases and 0 bases, there was a span of 6 bases. Per the germline V gene, CDR1 is MNHEY and CDR2 is SVGAGI. The CDR3 totals 13 residues. CDR3 region: CASSLSSGNTIYF. The CDR3, as DNA: TGTGCCAGCAGCCTTAGCTCTGGAAACACCATATATTTT.

The chain couples TRBV5-1 to TRBJ2-7; 10 bases map to TRBD1. The germline gives CDR1 SGHRS, CDR2 YFSETQ. There are 16 residues in the CDR3. V was clipped by 0 bases and J by 0 bases; unmatched bases: 3. In DNA, the CDR3 is TGCGCCAGCAGCTTGGAAGGGACAGGGGCCTCCTACGAGCAGTACTTC. Protein: CASSLEGTGASYEQYF.

This sequence joins TRBV6-6 and TRBJ2-1; D is unclear. The germline V and J ends were trimmed by 7 bases and 4 bases, with 17 bases remaining between them. Germline loops: CDR1 MNHNY, CDR2 SVGAGI (reference sequence). The CDR3 loop spans 15 amino acids. The CDR3 DNA reads as TGTGCCAGCACCATAGCCGCCTGGGGATACAATGAGCAGTTCTTC. It codes for CASTIAAWGYNEQFF.

V and J are TRBV4-1 and TRBJ2-1; the D gene could be TRBD1 or TRBD2 (5 bases each). CDR1 is MGHRA and CDR2 is YSYEKL in the germline V gene. Trimming pared 4 bases from V and 8 bases from J, leaving 18 bases between. The CDR3 loop spans 15 amino acids. CDR3 DNA: TGCGCCAGCAGCCTAGAGGTGGGACCTATGGATGAGCAGTTCTTC. It codes for CASSLEVGPMDEQFF.

This clone has only one observation. The rearrangement joins TRBV30 to TRBJ2-3; maybe TRBD2 (5 bases). Trimming cost V 7 bases and J 14 bases, with 19 bases left between them. CDR3 length equals 11 residues. CDR1 and CDR2 (germline): GTSNPN, SVGIG (reference sequence). The CDR3 loop is CASTRAPGMYF. The CDR3 nucleotides are TGTGCCTCCACGAGGGCTCCCGGGATGTATTTT.

This clone was picked up a small number of times. V gene TRBV29-1 combines with J gene TRBJ1-1; D is undetermined. Germline V CDR1 and CDR2: SQVTM, ANQGSEA. The CDR3 is made up of 13 amino acids. Trimming took 8 bases from V and 4 from J, leaving 17 bases between them. In DNA, the CDR3 is TGCAGCACGGCGGTAGGAGGTGGCACTGAAGCTTTCTTT. Translation: CSTAVGGGTEAFF.

The V gene is TRBV27, the J gene TRBJ2-7, with a weak D call TRBD2 (5 bases). Germline V gene sequence: CDR1 MNHEY, CDR2 SMNVEV (reference sequence). The CDR3 spans 13 residues. Deletions cut 5 bases from V and 0 bases from J, with 8 bases between. In nucleotides, the CDR3 is TGTGCCAGCAGTCGGACTTACTCCTACGAGCAGTACTTC. It specifies CASSRTYSYEQYF.

This sequence joins TRBV10-3 and TRBJ1-2, with D maybe TRBD1 (5 bases). Trimming removed 2 bases from V and 8 bases from J, with 9 bases in between. The CDR3 is 12 amino acids. Germline V gene lookup returns CDR1 ENHRY and CDR2 SYGVKD. CDR3 DNA: TGTGCCATCAGTGAGACCTCAGGGGGCTACACCTTC. This encodes CAISETSGGYTF.

V and J are TRBV11-1 and TRBJ1-1; 10 bases line up with TRBD1. Germline trimming cut 5 bases from V and 7 bases from J; bases unmatched to any gene: 10. Germline V gene data show CDR1 as SGHAT and CDR2 as FQDESV (reference sequence). There are 15 residues in the CDR3. As DNA, the CDR3 is TGTGCCAGCAGCCCCAGAAAAGGGACAGGGGATGAAGCTTTCTTT. Its translation is CASSPRKGTGDEAFF. Full variable domain (rest looked up from reference TRBV11-1 and TRBJ1-1): EAEVAQSPRYKITEKSQAVAFWCDPISGHATLYWYRQILGQGPELLVQFQDESVVDDSQLPKDRFSAERLKGVDSTLKIQPAELGDSAMYLCASSPRKGTGDEAFFGQGTRLTVV.

The chain employs TRBV19 and TRBJ2-1, with D unresolved. Trimming took 4 bases from V and 6 from J, leaving 10 bases between them. CDR1 LNHDA and CDR2 SQIVND come from the germline V gene (reference sequence). This CDR3 contains 13 residues. CDR3 amino acids: CASSNTKGNEQFF. CDR3 nucleotides: TGTGCCAGTAGTAATACAAAGGGCAATGAGCAGTTCTTC.

The gene calls are TRBV6-5 and TRBJ1-1; a possible D gene is TRBD1 (5 bases). V gave up 0 bases and J gave up 7 bases, with 15 bases separating them. The germline gives CDR1 MNHEY, CDR2 SVGAGI. This CDR3 contains 15 residues. The CDR3 sequence: CASSYSTRGFDEAFF. In nucleotides, the CDR3 is TGTGCCAGCAGTTACTCGACGCGGGGGTTCGATGAAGCTTTCTTT.

V is TRBV6-5 and J is TRBJ1-5, with a tentative D call TRBD1 (6 bases). The V end was cut by 6 bases, the J end by 9 bases, with 18 bases between. Germline V gives CDR1 MNHEY, CDR2 SVGAGI. The CDR3 is made up of 14 amino acids. The CDR3 loop is CASSPRQGRGPQHF. CDR3 DNA sequence: TGTGCCAGCAGCCCTCGCCAGGGGAGGGGGCCCCAGCATTTT.

The V call is TRBV21-1, the J call TRBJ2-2; the D call of TRBD2 is as the table states it, not checked on the DNA. TRBV21-1 is shown as a pseudogene. CDR3 length equals 17 residues. Here the CDR3 reads CASIRRLAGKNTGELFF. CDR3 coding DNA: TGTGCCAGCATCCGTAGACTAGCGGGAAAGAACACCGGGGAGCTGTTTTTT.

The CDR3 region is CAGQSYNSPLHF. CDR3 in DNA: TGTGCCGGGCAGAGCTATAATTCACCCCTCCACTTT. The rearrangement links TRBV30 to TRBJ1-6; no definite D call. With 8 bases removed from V and 3 bases from J, the gap between germline ends came to 8 bases. CDR1 is GTSNPN, CDR2 SVGIG, per germline (reference sequence). The CDR3 totals 12 residues.

The chain has TRBV20-1 and TRBJ2-1; D is uncertain. Looked up from germline, CDR1 is DFQATT and CDR2 is SNEGSKA (reference sequence). Trimming left V 6 bases short and J 7 bases short, with 10 bases between. The CDR3 has 11 residues. The CDR3 DNA is TGCAGTGCCATTGGGCCTAATGAGCAGTTCTTC. Protein product: CSAIGPNEQFF.

This clone was counted a single time. This chain links TRBV19 with TRBJ2-7; D gene unclear. The CDR3 loop spans 12 amino acids. Germline lookup yields CDR1 LNHDA and CDR2 SQIVND (reference sequence). V was clipped by 9 bases and J by 0 bases, with 9 bases between them. The CDR3 protein is CASHDGSYEQYF. The CDR3 DNA sequence: TGTGCCAGCCATGACGGCTCCTACGAGCAGTACTTC.

The chain employs TRBV4-3 and TRBJ2-3, with 10 positions matching TRBD1. V lost 4 bases, J lost 10 bases, and 2 bases stayed unmatched. CDR3 length: 12 residues. The germline V gene has CDR1 LGHNA and CDR2 YSLEER. The CDR3 loop is CASSPGTGAQYF. For the CDR3, the DNA is TGCGCCAGCAGCCCGGGGACAGGGGCGCAGTATTTT.

For the CDR3, the DNA is TGTGCCAGCAGCGTTCTCCCTAGCGGGACCTCCTACGAGCAGTACTTC. Protein: CASSVLPSGTSYEQYF. This chain uses TRBV9 with TRBJ2-5; 9 bases map to TRBD2. The J call may be incorrect, as the DNA end agrees better with TRBJ2-7. The CDR3 totals 16 residues. Germline V gives CDR1 SGDLS, CDR2 YYNGEE.

The V and J genes are TRBV5-4 and TRBJ1-2; a weak D match, TRBD1 (6 bases). The CDR3 has 14 residues. V was clipped by 0 bases and J by 4 bases, with 10 bases between them. Germline-derived CDR1 and CDR2 are SGHNT and YYREEE (reference sequence). The CDR3: CASSLGGLGYGYTF. The CDR3 coding sequence is TGTGCCAGCAGCTTGGGGGGGCTCGGCTATGGCTACACCTTC.